Described below is a single TCR beta chain sequence and its context. Germline V gene data show CDR1 as DFQATT and CDR2 as SNEGSKA (reference sequence). With V trimmed by 5 bases and J by 8 bases, 5 bases remained unmatched. The CDR3 covers 13 residues. This sample stems from a study of identical twins. MiXCR was run by TCRdb on the 5' RACE reads, yielding one entry per CDR3 protein. The sample includes hundreds of thousands of distinct CDR3 sequences, about 12% seen only once; the top ten take around 1.5%. These sequences were also reported in another study, on yellow fever vaccine responses in identical twins.

The chain joins TRBV20-1 to TRBJ2-1; the match to TRBD1 covers 11 bases. The TCR was taken from a woman younger than 30 in good health. Sequencing was performed on PBMCs. The CDR3 here is CSARTGGLHEQFF. The CDR3 coding sequence is TGCAGTGCTCGGACAGGGGGCTTGCATGAGCAGTTCTTC.